This passage covers 5 T cell receptor beta chains from one sample sequenced in a study of blood T cell repertoires in COVID-19. TCRdb's copy holds only in-frame clones and misses some; the assay was immunoSEQ multiplex PCR. The top ten hold 21% of the sample, which has about 80,000 clones, roughly four fifths seen once. The source material was peripheral blood. These receptors all stem from a human donor in a cohort sampled during active COVID-19.

This clone was counted a few times. The rearrangement joins TRBV9 to TRBJ2-7, with 8 bases matching TRBD2. V was pared by 4 bases and J by 2 bases, with 8 bases of the junction left unmatched. Germline assignment: CDR1 SGDLS and CDR2 YYNGEE. The CDR3 is 15 amino acids. This chain's CDR3 is CASSPAGGGTYEQYF. CDR3 bases: TGTGCCAGCAGCCCAGCCGGGGGGGGGACCTACGAGCAGTACTTC.

The chain combines TRBV2 with TRBJ2-7, with TRBD1 matching 7 bases. Losses at the gene ends were 4 bases for V and 5 bases for J; bases not matched to a gene: 11. This CDR3 has 15 residues. Germline V CDR1 and CDR2: SNHLY, FYNNEI. The CDR3 is CASSGQGERIDEQYF. The CDR3 DNA is TGTGCCAGCAGTGGACAGGGTGAAAGGATCGACGAGCAGTACTTC.

V gene TRBV7-2 combines with J gene TRBJ1-1; 9 nucleotides line up with TRBD1. The CDR3 runs to 13 residues. The V gene's germline CDR1 is SGHTA and CDR2 FQGNSA. V was clipped by 4 bases and J by 4 bases; unmatched bases: 1. CDR3 bases: TGTGCCAGCAGCTGGGACAGGGTCACTGAAGCTTTCTTT. It specifies CASSWDRVTEAFF. The whole variable domain, remainder taken from reference TRBV7-2 and TRBJ1-1, is GAGVSQSPSNKVTEKGKDVELRCDPISGHTALYWYRQSLGQGLEFLIYFQGNSAPDKSGLPSDRFSAERTGGSVSTLTIQRTQQEDSAVYLCASSWDRVTEAFFGQGTRLTVV.

The rearrangement links TRBV7-9 to TRBJ2-6, with D maybe TRBD1 (6 bases). Germline V lookup: CDR1 SEHNR, CDR2 FQNEAQ (reference sequence). CDR3 size: 15 residues. The V end lost 3 bases, the J end lost 4 bases, and 10 bases lay between the germline ends. In DNA form, the CDR3 reads TGTGCCAGCAGCTTTACAGGGTCCGGGGCCAACGTCCTGACTTTC. This translates into CASSFTGSGANVLTF. The full variable domain, its missing parts supplied by reference TRBV7-9 and TRBJ2-6, is DTGVSQNPRHKITKRGQNVTFRCDPISEHNRLYWYRQTLGQGPEFLTYFQNEAQLEKSRLLSDRFSAERPKGSFSTLEIQRTEQGDSAMYLCASSFTGSGANVLTFGAGSRLTVL.

The V gene is TRBV6-4, the J gene TRBJ1-2; 10 positions agree with TRBD1. The V segment lost 4 bases and the J segment 4 bases; nucleotides outside the gene matches: 3. The germline V gene has CDR1 MRHNA and CDR2 SNTAGT. CDR3 size: 14 residues. The CDR3 bases are TGTGCCAGCAGTGTGGGACAGGGGAGCTATGGCTACACCTTC. It is translated as CASSVGQGSYGYTF.